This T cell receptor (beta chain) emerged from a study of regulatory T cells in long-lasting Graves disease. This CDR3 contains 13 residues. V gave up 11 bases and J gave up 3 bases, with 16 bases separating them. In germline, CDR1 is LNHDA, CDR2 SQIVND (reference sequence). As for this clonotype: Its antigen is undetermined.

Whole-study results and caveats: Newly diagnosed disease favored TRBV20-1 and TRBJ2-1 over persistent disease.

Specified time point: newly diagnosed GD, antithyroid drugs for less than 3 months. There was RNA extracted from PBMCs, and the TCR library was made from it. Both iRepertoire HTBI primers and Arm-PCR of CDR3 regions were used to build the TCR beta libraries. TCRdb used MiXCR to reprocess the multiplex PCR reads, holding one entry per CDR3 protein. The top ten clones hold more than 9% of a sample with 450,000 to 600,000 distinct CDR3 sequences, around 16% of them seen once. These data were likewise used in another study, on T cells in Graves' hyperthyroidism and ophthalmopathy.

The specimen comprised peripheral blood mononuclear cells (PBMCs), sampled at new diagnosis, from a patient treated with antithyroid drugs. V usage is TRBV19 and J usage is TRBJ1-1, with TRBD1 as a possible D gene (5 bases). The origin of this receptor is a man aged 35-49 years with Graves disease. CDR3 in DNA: TGTGCCTCAACCTGGGGCCAGTACACTGAAGCTTTCTTT. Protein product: CASTWGQYTEAFF.